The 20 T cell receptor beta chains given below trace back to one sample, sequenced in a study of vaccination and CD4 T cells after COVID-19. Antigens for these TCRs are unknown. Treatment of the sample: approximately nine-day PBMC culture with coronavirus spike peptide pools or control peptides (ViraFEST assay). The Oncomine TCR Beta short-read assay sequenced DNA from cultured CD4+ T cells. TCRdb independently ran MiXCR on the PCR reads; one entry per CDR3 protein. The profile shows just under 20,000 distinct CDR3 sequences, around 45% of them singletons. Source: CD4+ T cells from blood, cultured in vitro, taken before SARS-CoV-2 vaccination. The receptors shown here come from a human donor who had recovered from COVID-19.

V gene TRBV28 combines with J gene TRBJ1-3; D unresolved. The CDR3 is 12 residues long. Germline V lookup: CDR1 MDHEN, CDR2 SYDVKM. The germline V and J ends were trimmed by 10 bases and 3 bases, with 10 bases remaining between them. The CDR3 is CAIQRDGNTIYF. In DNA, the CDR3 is TGTGCCATTCAAAGAGATGGAAACACCATATATTTT.

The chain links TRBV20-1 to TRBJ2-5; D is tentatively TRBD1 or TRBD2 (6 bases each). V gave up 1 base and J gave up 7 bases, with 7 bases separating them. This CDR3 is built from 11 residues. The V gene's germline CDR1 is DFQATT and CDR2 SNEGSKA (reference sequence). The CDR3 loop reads CSARGGATQYF. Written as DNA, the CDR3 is TGCAGTGCTAGAGGGGGGGCGACCCAGTACTTC.

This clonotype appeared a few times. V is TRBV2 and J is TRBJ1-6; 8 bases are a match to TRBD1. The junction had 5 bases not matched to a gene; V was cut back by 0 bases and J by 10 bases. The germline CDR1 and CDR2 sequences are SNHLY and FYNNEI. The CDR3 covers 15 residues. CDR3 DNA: TGTGCCAGCAGTGAAGCGCAGGGGGCAGTCTCACCCCTCCACTTT. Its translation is CASSEAQGAVSPLHF.

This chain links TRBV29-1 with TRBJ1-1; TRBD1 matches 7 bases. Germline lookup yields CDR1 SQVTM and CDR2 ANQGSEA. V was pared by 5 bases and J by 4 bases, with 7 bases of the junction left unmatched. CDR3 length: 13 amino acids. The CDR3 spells CSVNQGGVTEAFF. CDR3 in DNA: TGCAGCGTTAACCAGGGGGGGGTCACTGAAGCTTTCTTT.

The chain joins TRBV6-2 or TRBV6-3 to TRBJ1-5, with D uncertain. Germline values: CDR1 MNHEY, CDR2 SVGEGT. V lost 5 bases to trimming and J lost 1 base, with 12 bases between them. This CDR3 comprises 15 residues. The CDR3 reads CASSPLWLSNQPQHF. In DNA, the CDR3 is TGTGCCAGCAGTCCCTTATGGTTGAGCAATCAGCCCCAGCATTTT.

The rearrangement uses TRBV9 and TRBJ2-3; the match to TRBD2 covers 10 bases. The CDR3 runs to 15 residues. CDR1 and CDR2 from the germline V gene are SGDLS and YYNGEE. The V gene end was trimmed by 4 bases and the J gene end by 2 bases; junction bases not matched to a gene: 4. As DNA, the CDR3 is TGTGCCAGCAGCAAGACTAGCGGGTTCACAGATACGCAGTATTTT. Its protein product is CASSKTSGFTDTQYF.

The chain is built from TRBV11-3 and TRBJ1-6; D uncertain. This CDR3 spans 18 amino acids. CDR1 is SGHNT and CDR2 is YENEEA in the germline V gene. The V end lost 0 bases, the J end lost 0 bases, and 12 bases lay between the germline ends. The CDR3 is CASSLDTATSSYNSPLHF. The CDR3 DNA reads TGTGCCAGCAGCTTAGACACCGCGACGAGCTCCTATAATTCACCCCTCCACTTT. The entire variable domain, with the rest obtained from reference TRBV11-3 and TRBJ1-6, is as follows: EAGVVQSPRYKIIEKKQPVAFWCNPISGHNTLYWYLQNLGQGPELLIRYENEEAVDDSQLPKDRFSAERLKGVDSTLKIQPAELGDSAVYLCASSLDTATSSYNSPLHFGNGTRLTVT.

This chain's CDR3 is CSARGGLDDTF. CDR3 DNA: TGCAGTGCTAGGGGGGGGTTGGACGACACCTTC. The V gene is TRBV20-1, the J gene TRBJ1-2; tentatively, D is TRBD1 (5 bases). This CDR3 is 11 amino acids long. Trimming shortened V by 3 bases and J by 12 bases, and 14 bases separated the two germline ends. Germline CDR1 reads DFQATT; CDR2 reads SNEGSKA (reference sequence).

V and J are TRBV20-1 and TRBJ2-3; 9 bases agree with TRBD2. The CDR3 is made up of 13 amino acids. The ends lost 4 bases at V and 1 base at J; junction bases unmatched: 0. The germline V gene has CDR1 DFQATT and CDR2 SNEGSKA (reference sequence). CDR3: CSATSGGTDTQYF. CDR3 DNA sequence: TGCAGTGCTACTAGCGGGGGCACAGATACGCAGTATTTT.

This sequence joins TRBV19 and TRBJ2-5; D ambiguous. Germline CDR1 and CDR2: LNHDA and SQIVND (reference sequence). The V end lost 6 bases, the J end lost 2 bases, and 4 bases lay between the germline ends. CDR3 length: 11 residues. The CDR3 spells CASSLQETQYF. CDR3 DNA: TGTGCCAGTAGCTTACAAGAGACCCAGTACTTC.

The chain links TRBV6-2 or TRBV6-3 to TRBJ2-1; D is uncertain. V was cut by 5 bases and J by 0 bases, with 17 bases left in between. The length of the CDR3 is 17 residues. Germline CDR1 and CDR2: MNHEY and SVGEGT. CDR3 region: CASSPSTGRGSYNEQFF. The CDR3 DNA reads TGTGCCAGCAGTCCGTCGACTGGGCGAGGCTCCTACAATGAGCAGTTCTTC.

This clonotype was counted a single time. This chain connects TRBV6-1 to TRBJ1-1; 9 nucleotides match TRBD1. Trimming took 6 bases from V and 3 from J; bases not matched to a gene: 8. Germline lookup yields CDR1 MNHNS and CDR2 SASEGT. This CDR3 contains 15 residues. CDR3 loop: CASRGGQGGDTEAFF. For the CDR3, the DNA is TGTGCCAGCAGGGGGGGACAGGGAGGGGACACTGAAGCTTTCTTT.

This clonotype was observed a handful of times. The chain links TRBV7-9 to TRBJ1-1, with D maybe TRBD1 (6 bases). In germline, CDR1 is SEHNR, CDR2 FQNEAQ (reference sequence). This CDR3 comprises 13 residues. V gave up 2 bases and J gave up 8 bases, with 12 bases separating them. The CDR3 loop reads CASSLLSGDEAFF. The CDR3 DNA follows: TGTGCCAGCAGCTTACTTTCAGGGGACGAAGCTTTCTTT.

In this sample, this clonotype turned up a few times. DNA for the CDR3: TGTGCCAGCAGCCCCACCGGGACTAGCGTCTTAGAGGGGTACGAGCAGTACTTC. This encodes CASSPTGTSVLEGYEQYF. V gene TRBV7-9 combines with J gene TRBJ2-7; TRBD2 matches 10 bases. There are 18 residues in the CDR3. CDR1 and CDR2 from the germline V gene are SEHNR and FQNEAQ (reference sequence). The junction had 17 bases not matched to a gene; V was cut back by 5 bases and J by 4 bases. The whole variable domain, filled in from reference TRBV7-9 and TRBJ2-7, reads DTGVSQNPRHKITKRGQNVTFRCDPISEHNRLYWYRQTLGQGPEFLTYFQNEAQLEKSRLLSDRFSAERPKGSFSTLEIQRTEQGDSAMYLCASSPTGTSVLEGYEQYFGPGTRLTVT.

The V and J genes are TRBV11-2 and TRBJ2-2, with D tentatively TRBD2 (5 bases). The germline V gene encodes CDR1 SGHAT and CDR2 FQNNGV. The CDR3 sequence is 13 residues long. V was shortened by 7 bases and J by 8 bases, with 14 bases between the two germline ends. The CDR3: CASTPVKRGELFF. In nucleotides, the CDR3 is TGTGCCAGCACCCCCGTCAAGCGGGGGGAGCTGTTTTTT.

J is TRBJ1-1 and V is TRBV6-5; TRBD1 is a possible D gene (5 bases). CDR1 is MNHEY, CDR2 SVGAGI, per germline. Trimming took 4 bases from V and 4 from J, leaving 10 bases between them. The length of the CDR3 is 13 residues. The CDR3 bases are TGTGCCAGCAGTTCCACCGGGGCCACTGAAGCTTTCTTT. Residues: CASSSTGATEAFF.

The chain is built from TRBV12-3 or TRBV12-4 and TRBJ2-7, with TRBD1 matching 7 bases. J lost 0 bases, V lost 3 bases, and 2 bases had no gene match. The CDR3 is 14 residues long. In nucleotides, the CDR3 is TGTGCCAGCAGTTTCACAGGGGCCTCCTACGAGCAGTACTTC. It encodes CASSFTGASYEQYF.

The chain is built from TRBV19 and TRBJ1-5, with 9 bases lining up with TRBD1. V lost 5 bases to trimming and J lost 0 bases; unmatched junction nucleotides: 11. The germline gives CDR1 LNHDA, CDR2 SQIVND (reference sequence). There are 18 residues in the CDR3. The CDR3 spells CASSPKGGQGASNQPQHF. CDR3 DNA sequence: TGTGCCAGTAGTCCCAAGGGGGGACAGGGAGCTAGCAATCAGCCCCAGCATTTT.

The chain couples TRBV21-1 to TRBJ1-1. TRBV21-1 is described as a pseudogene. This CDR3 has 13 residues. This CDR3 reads CASSTSLNTEAFF. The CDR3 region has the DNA TGTGCCAGCAGCACCAGCCTGAACACTGAAGCTTTCTTT.

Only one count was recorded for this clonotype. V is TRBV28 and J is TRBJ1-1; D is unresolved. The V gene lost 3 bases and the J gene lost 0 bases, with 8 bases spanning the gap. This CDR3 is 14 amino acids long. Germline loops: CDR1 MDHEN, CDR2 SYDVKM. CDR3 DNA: TGTGCCAGCAGTTTGATACCGATGAACACTGAAGCTTTCTTT. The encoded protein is CASSLIPMNTEAFF.